The present T cell receptor (beta chain) was sequenced within a study of Graves' ophthalmopathy and Graves' hyperthyroidism. Study-level results: Its predictions of ophthalmopathy progression gave the model 55% to 71% sensitivity and about 72% specificity.

Worth noting for this clonotype: Its specificity is unknown.

RNA served as the template for amplifying TCR beta CDR3 regions. HTBI primers primed a first-round RT-PCR, and a second-round multiplex PCR followed. TCRdb re-called the multiplex PCR reads with MiXCR, one entry per CDR3 protein. The table has about 1.1 million distinct CDR3 sequences, 36% seen once; the top ten hold around 10%. Diagnoses were established from clinical symptoms, serum thyroxine, TRAb, thyroid ultrasound and orbital computed tomography. Sequenced input: peripheral blood or thyroid tissue (not recorded which). The source of this sequence is an adult man with Graves' hyperthyroidism.

In DNA form, the CDR3 reads TGTGCCAGCAGCGGATGGGACAGAACCTCCTACGAGCAGTACTTC. Amino acid sequence: CASSGWDRTSYEQYF. The chain combines TRBV7-2 with TRBJ2-7, with 7 positions matching TRBD1. The length of the CDR3 is 15 residues. After removal of 5 bases from V and 0 bases from J, the junction contained 7 bases not matched to a gene. Germline assignment: CDR1 SGHTA and CDR2 FQGNSA.